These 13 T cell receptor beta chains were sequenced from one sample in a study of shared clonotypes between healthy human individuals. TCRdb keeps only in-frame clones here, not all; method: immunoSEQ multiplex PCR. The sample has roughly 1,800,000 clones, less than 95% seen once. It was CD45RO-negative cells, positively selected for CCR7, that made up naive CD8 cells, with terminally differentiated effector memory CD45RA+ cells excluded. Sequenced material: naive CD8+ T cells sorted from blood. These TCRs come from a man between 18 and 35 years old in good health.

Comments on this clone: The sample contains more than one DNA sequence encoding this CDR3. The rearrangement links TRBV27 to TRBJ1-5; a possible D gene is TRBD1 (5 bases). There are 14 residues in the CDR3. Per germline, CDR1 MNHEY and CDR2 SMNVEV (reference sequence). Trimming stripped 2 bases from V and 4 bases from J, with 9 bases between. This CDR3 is CASSLVGTNQPQHF. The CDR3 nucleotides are TGTGCCAGCAGTTTAGTGGGGACTAATCAGCCCCAGCATTTT.

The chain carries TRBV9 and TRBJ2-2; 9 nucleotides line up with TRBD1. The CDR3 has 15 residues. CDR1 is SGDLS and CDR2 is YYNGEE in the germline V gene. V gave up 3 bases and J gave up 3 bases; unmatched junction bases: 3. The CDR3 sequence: CASSARTGDTGELFF. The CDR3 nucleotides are TGTGCCAGCAGCGCTAGGACAGGGGACACCGGGGAGCTGTTTTTT.

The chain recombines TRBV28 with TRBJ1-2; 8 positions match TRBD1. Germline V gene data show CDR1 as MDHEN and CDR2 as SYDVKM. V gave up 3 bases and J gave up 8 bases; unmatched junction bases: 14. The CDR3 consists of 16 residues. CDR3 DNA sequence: TGTGCCAGCAGTTTCCCGGGGCAGGGGGCAGCTGGAGGCTACACCTTC. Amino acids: CASSFPGQGAAGGYTF.

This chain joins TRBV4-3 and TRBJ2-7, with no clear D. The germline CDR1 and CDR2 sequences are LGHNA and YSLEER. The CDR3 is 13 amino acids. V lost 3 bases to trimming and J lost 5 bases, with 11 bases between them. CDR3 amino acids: CASSQDYGNEQYF. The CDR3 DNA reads TGCGCCAGCAGCCAGGATTATGGGAACGAGCAGTACTTC.

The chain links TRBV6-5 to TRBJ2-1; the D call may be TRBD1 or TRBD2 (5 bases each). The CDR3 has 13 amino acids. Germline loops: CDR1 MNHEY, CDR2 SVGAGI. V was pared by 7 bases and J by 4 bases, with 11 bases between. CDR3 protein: CASTLGPYNEQFF. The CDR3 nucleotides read TGTGCCAGCACCCTGGGACCATACAATGAGCAGTTCTTC.

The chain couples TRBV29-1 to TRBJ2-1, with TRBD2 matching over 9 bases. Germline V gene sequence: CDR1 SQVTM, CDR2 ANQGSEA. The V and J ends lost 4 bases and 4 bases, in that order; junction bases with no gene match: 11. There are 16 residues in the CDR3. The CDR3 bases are TGCAGCGTTGGCCCGACTAGCGGCTCGTGGTACAATGAGCAGTTCTTC. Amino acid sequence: CSVGPTSGSWYNEQFF.

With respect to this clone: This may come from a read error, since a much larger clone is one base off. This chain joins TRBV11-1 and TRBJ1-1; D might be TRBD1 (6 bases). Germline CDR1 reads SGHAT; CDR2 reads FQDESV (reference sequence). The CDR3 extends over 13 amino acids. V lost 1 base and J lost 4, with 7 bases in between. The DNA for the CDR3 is TGTGCCAGCAGCTTAGGGGGGGCCACTGAAGCTTTCTTT. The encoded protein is CASSLGGATEAFF.

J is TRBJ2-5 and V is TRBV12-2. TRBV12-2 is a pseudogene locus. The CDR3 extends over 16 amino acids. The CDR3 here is CASRPIAGLQVGTQYF. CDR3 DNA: TGTGCAAGTCGCCCTATAGCCGGGCTCCAGGTAGGGACCCAGTACTTC.

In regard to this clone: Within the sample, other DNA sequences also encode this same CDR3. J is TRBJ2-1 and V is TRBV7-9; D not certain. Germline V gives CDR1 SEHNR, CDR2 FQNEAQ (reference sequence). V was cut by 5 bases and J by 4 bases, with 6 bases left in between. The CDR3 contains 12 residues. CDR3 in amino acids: CASSPDYNEQFF. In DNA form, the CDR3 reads TGTGCCAGCAGCCCAGATTACAATGAGCAGTTCTTC.

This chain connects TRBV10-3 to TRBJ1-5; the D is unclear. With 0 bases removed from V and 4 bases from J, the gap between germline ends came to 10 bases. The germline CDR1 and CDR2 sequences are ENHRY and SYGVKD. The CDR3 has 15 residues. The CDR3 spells CAISESTTQNQPQHF. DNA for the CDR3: TGTGCCATCAGTGAGTCGACGACCCAGAATCAGCCCCAGCATTTT.

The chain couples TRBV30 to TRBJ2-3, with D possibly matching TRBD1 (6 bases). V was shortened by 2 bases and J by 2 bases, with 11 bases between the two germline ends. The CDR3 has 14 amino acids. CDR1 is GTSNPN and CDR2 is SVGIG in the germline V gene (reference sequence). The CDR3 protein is CAWSQGHHTDTQYF. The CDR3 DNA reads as TGTGCCTGGAGTCAGGGACACCACACAGATACGCAGTATTTT.

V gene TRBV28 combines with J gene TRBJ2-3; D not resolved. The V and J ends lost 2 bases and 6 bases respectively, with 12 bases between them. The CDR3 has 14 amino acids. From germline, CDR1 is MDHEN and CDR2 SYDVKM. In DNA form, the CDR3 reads TGTGCCAGCAGTTTAAACGGGTTTGTGGATACGCAGTATTTT. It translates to CASSLNGFVDTQYF.

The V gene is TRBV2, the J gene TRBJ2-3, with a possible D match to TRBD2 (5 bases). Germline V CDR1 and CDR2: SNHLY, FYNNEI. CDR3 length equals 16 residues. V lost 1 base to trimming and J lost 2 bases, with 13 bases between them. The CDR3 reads CASSEDPRVYTDTQYF. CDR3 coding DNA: TGTGCCAGCAGTGAAGATCCGAGGGTCTACACAGATACGCAGTATTTT.